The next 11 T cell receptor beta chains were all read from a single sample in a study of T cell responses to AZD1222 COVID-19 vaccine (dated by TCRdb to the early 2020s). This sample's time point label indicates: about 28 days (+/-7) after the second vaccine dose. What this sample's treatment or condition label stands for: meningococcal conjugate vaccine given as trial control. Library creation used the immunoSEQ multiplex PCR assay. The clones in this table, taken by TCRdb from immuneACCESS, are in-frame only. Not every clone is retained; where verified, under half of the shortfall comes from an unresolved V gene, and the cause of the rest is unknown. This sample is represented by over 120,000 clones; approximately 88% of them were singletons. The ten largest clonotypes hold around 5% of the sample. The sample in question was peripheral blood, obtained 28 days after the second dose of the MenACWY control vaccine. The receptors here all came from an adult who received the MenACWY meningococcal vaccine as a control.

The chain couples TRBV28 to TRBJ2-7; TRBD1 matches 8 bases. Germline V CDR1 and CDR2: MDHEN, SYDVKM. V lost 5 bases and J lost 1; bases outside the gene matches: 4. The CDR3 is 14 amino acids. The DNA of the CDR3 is TGTGCCAGCAGTCCCGGACAGGGTTCCTACGAGCAGTACTTC. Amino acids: CASSPGQGSYEQYF.

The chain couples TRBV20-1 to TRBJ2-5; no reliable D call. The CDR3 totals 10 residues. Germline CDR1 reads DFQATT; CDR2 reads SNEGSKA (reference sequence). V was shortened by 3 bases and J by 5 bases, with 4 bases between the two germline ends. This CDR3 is CSASLETQYF. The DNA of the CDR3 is TGCAGTGCTAGTTTGGAGACCCAGTACTTC.

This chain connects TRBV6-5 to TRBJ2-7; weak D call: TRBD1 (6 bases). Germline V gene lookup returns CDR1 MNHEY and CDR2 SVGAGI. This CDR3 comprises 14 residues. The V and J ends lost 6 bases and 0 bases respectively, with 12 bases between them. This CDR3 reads CASRTQGSSYEQYF. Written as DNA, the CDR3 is TGTGCCAGCAGAACACAGGGAAGCTCCTACGAGCAGTACTTC.

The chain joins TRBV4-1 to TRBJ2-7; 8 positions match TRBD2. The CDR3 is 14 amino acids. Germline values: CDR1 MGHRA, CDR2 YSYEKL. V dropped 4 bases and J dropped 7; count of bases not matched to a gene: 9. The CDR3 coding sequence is TGCGCCAGCAGCCTGGAAAGCGGGAGTAGGGAGCAGTACTTC. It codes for CASSLESGSREQYF.

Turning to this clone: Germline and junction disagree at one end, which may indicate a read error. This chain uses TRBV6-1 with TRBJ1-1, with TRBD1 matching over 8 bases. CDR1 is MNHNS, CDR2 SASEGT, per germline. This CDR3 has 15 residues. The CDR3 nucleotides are TGTGCCAGCAGTAAAGCAGGGGGCAGGAAGACTGAAGCTTTCTTT. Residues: CASSKAGGRKTEAFF.

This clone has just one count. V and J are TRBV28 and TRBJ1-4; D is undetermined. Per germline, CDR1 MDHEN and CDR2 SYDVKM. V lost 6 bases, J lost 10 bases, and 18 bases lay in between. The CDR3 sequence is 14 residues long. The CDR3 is CASRGDRRKGKLFF. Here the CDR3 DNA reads TGTGCCAGCAGGGGAGACCGGAGGAAGGGAAAACTGTTTTTT.

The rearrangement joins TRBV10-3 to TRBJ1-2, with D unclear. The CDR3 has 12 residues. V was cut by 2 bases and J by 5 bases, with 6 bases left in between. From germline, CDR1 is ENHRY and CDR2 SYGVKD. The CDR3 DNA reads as TGTGCCATCAGTGAGGGGAGGTATGGCTACACCTTC. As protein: CAISEGRYGYTF.

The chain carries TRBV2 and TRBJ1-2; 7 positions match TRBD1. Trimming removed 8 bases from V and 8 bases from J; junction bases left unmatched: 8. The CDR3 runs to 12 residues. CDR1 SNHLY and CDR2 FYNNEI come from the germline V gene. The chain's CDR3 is CASLQGWRGYTF. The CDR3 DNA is TGTGCCAGCCTACAGGGGTGGCGAGGCTACACCTTC.

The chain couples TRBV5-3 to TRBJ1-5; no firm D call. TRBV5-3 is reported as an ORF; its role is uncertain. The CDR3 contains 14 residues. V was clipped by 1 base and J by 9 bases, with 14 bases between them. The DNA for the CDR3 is TGTGCCAGAAGCTTGATCCCGGTCCGATGGCCCCAGCATTTT. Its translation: CARSLIPVRWPQHF.

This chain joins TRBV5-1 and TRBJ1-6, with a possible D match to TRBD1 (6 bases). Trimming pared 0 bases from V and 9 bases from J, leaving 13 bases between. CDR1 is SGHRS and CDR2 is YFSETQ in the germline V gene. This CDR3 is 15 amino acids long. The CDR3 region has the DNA TGCGCCAGCAGCTTGGTAGGGGGGGTCGGTTCACCCCTCCACTTT. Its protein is CASSLVGGVGSPLHF.

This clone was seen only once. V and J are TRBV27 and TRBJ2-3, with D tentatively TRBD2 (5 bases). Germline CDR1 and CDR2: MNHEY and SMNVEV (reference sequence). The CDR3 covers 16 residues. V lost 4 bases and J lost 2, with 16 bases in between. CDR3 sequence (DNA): TGTGCCAGCAGTTCCTTGGTCGAGGGAACCACAGATACGCAGTATTTT. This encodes CASSSLVEGTTDTQYF.